Listed below are T cell receptor beta chains from one sample, sequenced in a study of shared clonotypes between healthy human individuals. The method was immunoSEQ multiplex PCR; TCRdb's version includes in-frame clones alone and lacks a portion of them. The sample has some 2,000,000 clones; 90% to 95% are singletons. The material sequenced was naive CD4+ T cells sorted from blood. Source of these receptors: a man younger than 30 in good health. Both conserved end residues are part of each CDR3. Fields, in order: J gene, D gene, V gene, clone size, CDR3 DNA, CDR3 protein. The D gene is left open where the match is weak. Some rows have no size entry. The others give once, few or many, or a class for an expanded clone.

>TRBJ2-7|NA|TRBV5-1|NA
TGCGCCAGCAGCTTCGGGAACGAGCAGTACTTC
CASSFGNEQYF
>TRBJ2-3|NA|TRBV9|NA
TGTGCCAGCAGCGTAGCTACAGGGACTCTCGGGGTCACAGATACGCAGTATTTT
CASSVATGTLGVTDTQYF
>TRBJ2-7|TRBD2|TRBV5-4|NA
TGTGCCAGCAGCTCGGGGGGCTCCTACGAGCAGTACTTC
CASSSGGSYEQYF
>TRBJ2-7|NA|TRBV15|NA
TGTGCCACCAGCAGAGATCAGGGGTACGAGCAGTACTTC
CATSRDQGYEQYF
>TRBJ1-6|NA|TRBV5-8|NA
TGTGCCAGCAGCTTGGTGCACCTAAATTCACCCCTCCACTTT
CASSLVHLNSPLHF
>TRBJ1-5|TRBD1|TRBV7-2|NA
TGTGCCAGCAGCCCATCCGGGACAGCCGCTCATAGCAATCAGCCCCAGCATTTT
CASSPSGTAAHSNQPQHF
>TRBJ2-7|TRBD2|TRBV18|NA
TGTGCCAGCTCACCGGGACTAGCGAGTCCCTACGAGCAGTACTTC
CASSPGLASPYEQYF
>TRBJ2-1|TRBD2|TRBV6-6|NA
TGTGCCAGCAGCGGGACTAGCGGGAGTAGAAATGAGCAGTTCTTC
CASSGTSGSRNEQFF
>TRBJ1-4|NA|TRBV6-6|NA
TGTGCCAGCAGTTTAACAGGGTTGACAACTAATGAAAAACTGTTTTTT
CASSLTGLTTNEKLFF
>TRBJ1-5|NA|TRBV18|NA
TGTGCCAGCTCACCAGAGAATGGCAATCAGCCCCAGCATTTT
CASSPENGNQPQHF
>TRBJ2-3|TRBD2|TRBV7-9|NA
TGTGCCAGCAGCTTAGGGCGTTCGACACTAGCGGGTCACACAGATACGCAGTATTTT
CASSLGRSTLAGHTDTQYF
>TRBJ1-1|NA|TRBV10-3|NA
TGTGCCATCACCGACGGGAGTCTCGACACTGAAGCTTTCTTT
CAITDGSLDTEAFF
>TRBJ1-5|NA|TRBV21-1|NA
TGTGCCAGCAGCAAAGGAATAGGGCATAGCAATCAGCCCCAGCATTTT
CASSKGIGHSNQPQHF
>TRBJ1-2|NA|TRBV18|NA
TGTGCCAGCTCACCAACGAAGTCAGGGGATGGCTACACCTTC
CASSPTKSGDGYTF
>TRBJ2-3|TRBD2|TRBV5-4|NA
TGTGCCAGCAGCTTGGGTGCTAGCGGGGGGATACATGATACGCAGTATTTT
CASSLGASGGIHDTQYF
>TRBJ2-2|NA|TRBV19|NA
TGTGCCAGTAGTGTCCGTGGAGGGGAGCTGTTTTTT
CASSVRGGELFF
>TRBJ1-1|NA|TRBV2|NA
TGTGCCAGCAGTGCTCACCTACTGAACACTGAAGCTTTCTTT
CASSAHLLNTEAFF
>TRBJ2-7|NA|TRBV18|NA
TGTGCCAGCTCACCAAGACGTAGCAGCTCCTACGAGCAGTACTTC
CASSPRRSSSYEQYF
>TRBJ1-4|NA|TRBV5-1|NA
TGCGCCAGCAGCTACAGGGAGACGGGGGAAAAACTGTTTTTT
CASSYRETGEKLFF
>TRBJ2-3|NA|TRBV7-3|NA
TGTGCCAGCAGCTTGTACACAGATACGCAGTATTTT
CASSLYTDTQYF
>TRBJ1-5|NA|TRBV11-2|NA
TGTGCCAGCAGCTTAGGTAGCGGGCCCCAGCATTTT
CASSLGSGPQHF
>TRBJ2-7|TRBD2|TRBV2|NA
TGTGCCAGCACCGGGAGAAGGAGCGGGAACTACGAGCAGTACTTC
CASTGRRSGNYEQYF
>TRBJ2-7|NA|TRBV7-9|NA
TGTGCCAGCAGCTTAACCAGCAGGGAGCAGTACTTC
CASSLTSREQYF
>TRBJ2-3|NA|TRBV9|NA
TGTGCCAGCAGCGTAGATGTGGGAAGCACAGATACGCAGTATTTT
CASSVDVGSTDTQYF
>TRBJ2-2|NA|TRBV6-5|NA
TGTGCCAGCAGTTACTGGAGGGGTCGGGACACCGGGGAGCTGTTTTTT
CASSYWRGRDTGELFF
>TRBJ2-2|NA|TRBV7-3|once
TGTGCCAGCAGCTTACTGGGGGGTAACACCGGGGAGCTGTTTTTT
CASSLLGGNTGELFF
>TRBJ2-7|TRBD2|TRBV7-8|NA
TGTGCCAGCAGCTTAGTTTCCCACGTAGCGGGATTTTCCTACGAGCAGTACTTC
CASSLVSHVAGFSYEQYF
>TRBJ2-4|TRBD1|TRBV4-3|NA
TGCGCCAGCACCCAAATGACAGGGGTGGTCAAAAACATTCAGTACTTC
CASTQMTGVVKNIQYF
>TRBJ1-2|NA|TRBV4-1|NA
TGCGCCAGCAGCCCAGTAGGCTCGCCCTATGGCTACACCTTC
CASSPVGSPYGYTF
>TRBJ1-5|NA|TRBV5-5|NA
TGTGCCAGCAGCGGTTGGGGCAATCAGCCCCAGCATTTT
CASSGWGNQPQHF
>TRBJ1-1|NA|TRBV11-3|few
TGTGCCAGCAGCGGAAACCAGGGCACTGAAGCTTTCTTT
CASSGNQGTEAFF
>TRBJ1-5|TRBD1|TRBV6-6|NA
TGTGCCAGCAGAACACAGGGGGCGGAGCAGCCCCAGCATTTT
CASRTQGAEQPQHF
>TRBJ2-3|NA|TRBV11-2|NA
TGTGCCAGCAGCTTCCCAGGGGGAGGAGATACGCAGTATTTT
CASSFPGGGDTQYF
>TRBJ1-2|NA|TRBV30|once
TGTGCCTGGAGTGTACTCGGGAGAGGCTATGGCTACACCTTC
CAWSVLGRGYGYTF
>TRBJ2-7|NA|TRBV18|NA
TGTGCCAGCTCACCACCGAGCACCTACTACGAGCAGTACTTC
CASSPPSTYYEQYF
>TRBJ2-3|TRBD1|TRBV7-9|NA
TGTGCCAGCAGCAGGGACAGGGCTAGCACAGATACGCAGTATTTT
CASSRDRASTDTQYF
>TRBJ2-7|NA|TRBV28|NA
TGTGCCAGCAGTCCCTGGATCTACGAGCAGTACTTC
CASSPWIYEQYF
>TRBJ1-5|TRBD1|TRBV19|NA
TGTGCCAGTACCCTCGGGACAGGGAAGGATCAGCCCCAGCATTTT
CASTLGTGKDQPQHF
>TRBJ1-5|NA|TRBV7-2|NA
TGTGCCAGCAGCCCGGGGACGGCCCTGAGCAATCAGCCCCAGCATTTT
CASSPGTALSNQPQHF
>TRBJ2-2|NA|TRBV11-3|NA
TGTGCCAGCAGCCGCGACGGGGAGCTGTTTTTT
CASSRDGELFF
>TRBJ2-3|NA|TRBV6-6|NA
TGTGCCAGCAGTTACTCGGGGTTCACAGATACGCAGTATTTT
CASSYSGFTDTQYF
>TRBJ2-1|NA|TRBV27|NA
TGTGCCAGCAGTCTGGGGTCGGTACCCGGGCGCCCCCACAATGAGCAGTTCTTC
CASSLGSVPGRPHNEQFF
>TRBJ2-1|TRBD2|TRBV27|NA
TGTGCCAGCAGTTTTCTAACTAGCGGGGGGTACAATGAGCAGTTCTTC
CASSFLTSGGYNEQFF
>TRBJ2-7|TRBD2|TRBV6-1|NA
TGTGCCAGCAGTGGCCGGACTAGCGGAGAGCAGTACTTC
CASSGRTSGEQYF
>TRBJ1-1|NA|TRBV6-1|NA
TGTGCCAGCAGTTTACAACAGGCCCTCAACACTGAAGCTTTCTTT
CASSLQQALNTEAFF
>TRBJ2-2|TRBD1|TRBV7-6|NA
TGTGCCAGCAGTTCCCCCGACAGGGTTGGGGTCACCGGGGAGCTGTTTTTT
CASSSPDRVGVTGELFF
>TRBJ2-3|NA|TRBV27|NA
TGTGCCAGCAGCACTGGGATTAATGTGGATACGCAGTATTTT
CASSTGINVDTQYF
>TRBJ1-1|NA|TRBV5-8|NA
TGTGCCAGCAGCTTGGGATTGCCCCTGCTGAACACTGAAGCTTTCTTT
CASSLGLPLLNTEAFF
>TRBJ2-1|TRBD1|TRBV5-4|NA
TGTGCCAGCTCGCCGGGACAGGGGTCTTACAATGAGCAGTTCTTC
CASSPGQGSYNEQFF
>TRBJ1-1|NA|TRBV18|NA
TGTGCCAGCTCACCACCACCGGCCAACACTGAAGCTTTCTTT
CASSPPPANTEAFF
>TRBJ2-3|NA|TRBV18|NA
TGTGCCAGCTCACCACGAGCGACGGTCCGTGGCACAGATACGCAGTATTTT
CASSPRATVRGTDTQYF
>TRBJ1-1|NA|TRBV18|NA
TGTGCCAGCTCACCAAGACAGGCTGACACTGAAGCTTTCTTT
CASSPRQADTEAFF
>TRBJ1-6|TRBD1|TRBV6-1|NA
TGTGCCAGCAGCCTCGGGACAGTTAATTCACCCCTCCACTTT
CASSLGTVNSPLHF
>TRBJ2-7|TRBD2|TRBV29-1|NA
TGCAGCGTCGGACTAGATAGTATCTACGAGCAGTACTTC
CSVGLDSIYEQYF
>TRBJ1-5|NA|TRBV2|many
TGTGCCAGCAGTGAGGACTACAATCAGCCCCAGCATTTT
CASSEDYNQPQHF